This T cell receptor beta chain originates from a study of patients and donors after allogeneic stem cell transplantation. Each CDR3 protein is one row after TCRdb ran MiXCR on the RT-PCR reads. The table includes 150,000 to 250,000 distinct CDR3 sequences, less than 45% detected once. The CDR3 has 12 amino acids. Germline assignment: CDR1 SGHTA and CDR2 FQGNSA. V was clipped by 5 bases and J by 7 bases, with 11 bases between them. Sequencing was performed on blood, either unsorted or a sorted T cell fraction (not recorded which). The J gene is TRBJ1-2, the V gene TRBV7-2; D unresolved. This receptor was identified in a human donor who was either an allogeneic HSCT recipient or a stem cell or donor lymphocyte infusion donor (not recorded which). It is not recorded whose cells these are; they may come from a transplant donor. CDR3 protein: CASSELGGGYTF. For the CDR3, the DNA is TGTGCCAGCAGCGAACTCGGTGGTGGCTACACCTTC.